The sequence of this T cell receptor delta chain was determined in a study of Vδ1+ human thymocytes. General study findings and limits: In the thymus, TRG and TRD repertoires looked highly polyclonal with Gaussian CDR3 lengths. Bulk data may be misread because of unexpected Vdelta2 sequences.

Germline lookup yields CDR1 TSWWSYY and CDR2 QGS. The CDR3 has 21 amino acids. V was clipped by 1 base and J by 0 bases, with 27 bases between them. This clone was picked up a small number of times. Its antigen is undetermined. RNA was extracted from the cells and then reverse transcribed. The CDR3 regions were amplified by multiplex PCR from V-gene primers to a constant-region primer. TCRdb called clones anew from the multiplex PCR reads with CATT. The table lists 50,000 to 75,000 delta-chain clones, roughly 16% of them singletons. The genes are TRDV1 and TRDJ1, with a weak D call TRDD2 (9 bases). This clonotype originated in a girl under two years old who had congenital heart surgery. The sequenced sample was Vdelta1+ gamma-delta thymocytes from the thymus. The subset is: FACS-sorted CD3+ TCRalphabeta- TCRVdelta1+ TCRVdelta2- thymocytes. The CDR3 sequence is CALGEPGPSYELLGDTDKLIF. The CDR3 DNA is TGTGCTCTTGGGGAACCCGGGCCTTCCTACGAATTACTGGGGGACACCGATAAACTCATCTTT.